A single sample is the source of the 26 T cell receptor beta chains below, sequenced in a study of OX40 agonist ivuxolimab in advanced cancers. TCRdb's table, derived via immunoSEQ multiplex PCR, lists solely in-frame clones and lacks some. The repertoire holds 70,000 to 80,000 clones, 88% seen once, with around 0.95% in the top ten. Source: CD4+ or CD8+ T cells sorted from blood, taken in a trial of the OX40 agonist ivuxolimab. Receptors originate from an adult with an advanced solid tumor such as melanoma, head and neck, liver or kidney cancer.

The genes are TRBV2 and TRBJ2-5; 7 bases match TRBD2. V was pared by 5 bases and J by 4 bases, with 7 bases of the junction left unmatched. Germline CDR1 reads SNHLY; CDR2 reads FYNNEI. This CDR3 region has 14 residues. This chain's CDR3 is CASSPVPGGETQYF. Written as DNA, the CDR3 is TGTGCCAGCAGTCCGGTCCCGGGGGGAGAGACCCAGTACTTC.

The chain has TRBV29-1 and TRBJ2-7; no clear D. The ends were cut back, 6 bases at V and 1 base at J, with 19 bases in the middle. Germline CDR1 and CDR2: SQVTM and ANQGSEA. The CDR3 is made up of 15 amino acids. The CDR3, as DNA: TGCAGCGTCACCGTGAGGTCCCCCGGGTCCTACGAGCAGTACTTC. Its protein is CSVTVRSPGSYEQYF.

The CDR3 DNA is TGCGCCAGCAGCTCGGAAGGCAACTACGAGCAGTACTTC. It encodes CASSSEGNYEQYF. This chain connects TRBV5-1 to TRBJ2-7; D uncertain. CDR3 length: 13 amino acids. The germline V and J ends were trimmed by 3 bases and 3 bases, with 10 bases remaining between them. CDR1 and CDR2 from the germline V gene are SGHRS and YFSETQ.

The V call is TRBV7-2, the J call TRBJ2-7; no clear D gene. The CDR3 covers 14 residues. V lost 2 bases and J lost 0, with 8 bases in between. CDR1 and CDR2 from the germline V gene are SGHTA and FQGNSA. As DNA, the CDR3 is TGTGCCAGCAGCTTACCGGCGGCCTCCTACGAGCAGTACTTC. It is translated as CASSLPAASYEQYF.

This rearrangement joins TRBV28 to TRBJ2-7; a possible D gene is TRBD2 (5 bases). The CDR3 extends over 12 amino acids. V was pared by 4 bases and J by 4 bases, with 8 bases between. In germline, CDR1 is MDHEN, CDR2 SYDVKM. Here the CDR3 reads CASSSGVYEQYF. The CDR3, as DNA: TGTGCCAGCAGTTCCGGGGTTTACGAGCAGTACTTC.

The gene calls are TRBV5-1 and TRBJ2-3, with D unresolved. From germline, CDR1 is SGHRS and CDR2 YFSETQ. V was trimmed by 4 bases and J by 6 bases, leaving 15 bases between them. There are 14 residues in the CDR3. The CDR3, as DNA: TGCGCCAGCAGCGGATGGACGGGCATCGATACGCAGTATTTT. Residues: CASSGWTGIDTQYF. The whole variable domain, filled in from reference TRBV5-1 and TRBJ2-3, reads KAGVTQTPRYLIKTRGQQVTLSCSPISGHRSVSWYQQTPGQGLQFLFEYFSETQRNKGNFPGRFSGRQFSNSRSEMNVSTLELGDSALYLCASSGWTGIDTQYFGPGTRLTVL.

The V and J genes are TRBV5-5 and TRBJ2-7; 11 nucleotides line up with TRBD2. From germline, CDR1 is SGHKS and CDR2 YYEKEE (reference sequence). The CDR3 length is 14 residues. V lost 3 bases, J lost 4 bases, and 3 bases stayed unmatched. In nucleotides, the CDR3 is TGTGCCAGCAGCTGGGTAGCGGGAGGGTACGAGCAGTACTTC. Translation: CASSWVAGGYEQYF.

This clone came up once. The chain carries TRBV2 and TRBJ1-1; the D is unclear. This CDR3 comprises 13 residues. Germline loops: CDR1 SNHLY, CDR2 FYNNEI. The V gene lost 7 bases and the J gene lost 1 base, with 10 bases spanning the gap. The CDR3 nucleotides are TGTGCCAGCACAGTAGGCCCGAACACTGAAGCTTTCTTT. Encoded protein: CASTVGPNTEAFF.

The V call is TRBV19, the J call TRBJ2-1, with D perhaps being TRBD1 or TRBD2 (6 bases each). In germline, CDR1 is LNHDA, CDR2 SQIVND (reference sequence). Trimming cost V 7 bases and J 3 bases, with 13 bases left between them. The CDR3 totals 14 residues. CDR3 loop: CASKGDLHYNEQFF. The CDR3 DNA reads as TGTGCCAGTAAGGGGGACTTACACTACAATGAGCAGTTCTTC.

The rearrangement joins TRBV28 to TRBJ2-6, with D unresolved. The V and J ends lost 5 bases and 4 bases respectively, with 9 bases between them. Germline V gives CDR1 MDHEN, CDR2 SYDVKM. This CDR3 has 14 residues. This chain's CDR3 is CASSRRFGANVLTF. In DNA form, the CDR3 reads TGTGCCAGCAGTCGAAGGTTCGGGGCCAACGTCCTGACTTTC.

The gene calls are TRBV28 and TRBJ1-5, with D tentatively TRBD1 (6 bases). CDR1 is MDHEN, CDR2 SYDVKM, per germline. CDR3 size: 14 residues. With 7 bases removed from V and 3 bases from J, the gap between germline ends came to 13 bases. The CDR3: CASTIQGYNQPQHF. The DNA for the CDR3 is TGTGCCAGCACTATACAGGGATACAATCAGCCCCAGCATTTT.

V gene TRBV5-1 combines with J gene TRBJ2-5; 10 bases are shared with TRBD2. This CDR3 comprises 17 residues. The germline gives CDR1 SGHRS, CDR2 YFSETQ. The V segment lost 0 bases and the J segment 1 base; nucleotides outside the gene matches: 6. CDR3 nucleotide sequence: TGCGCCAGCAGCTTGGCCAAGACTAGCGGGTTCCAAGAGACCCAGTACTTC. It yields the protein CASSLAKTSGFQETQYF.

The chain combines TRBV11-2 with TRBJ1-3; 7 bases align to TRBD1. J gave up 1 base and V 3 bases, and 6 bases lay outside the gene matches. This CDR3 spans 16 amino acids. Germline CDR1 reads SGHAT; CDR2 reads FQNNGV. The chain's CDR3 is CASSFSLTGSGNTIYF. The CDR3 coding sequence is TGTGCCAGCAGCTTTTCCCTGACAGGGTCTGGAAACACCATATATTTT.

The V gene is TRBV7-8, the J gene TRBJ2-4; D gene ambiguous. CDR1 and CDR2 (germline): SGHVS, FQNEAQ. This CDR3 is built from 16 residues. Trimming removed 3 bases at V and 1 base at J, with 13 bases between. Here the CDR3 DNA reads TGTGCCAGCAGCTTTAGAAGGGTCGGGGCCAAAAACATTCAGTACTTC. As protein: CASSFRRVGAKNIQYF. The variable domain in full, with the rest retrieved from reference TRBV7-8 and TRBJ2-4, is GAGVSQSPRYKVAKRGQDVALRCDPISGHVSLFWYQQALGQGPEFLTYFQNEAQLDKSGLPSDRFFAERPEGSVSTLKIQRTQQEDSAVYLCASSFRRVGAKNIQYFGAGTRLSVL.

The chain employs TRBV11-2 and TRBJ1-2; 9 bases map to TRBD1. Germline V CDR1 and CDR2: SGHAT, FQNNGV. Trimming removed 4 bases from V and 4 bases from J; junction bases left unmatched: 4. The CDR3 is 14 amino acids. The DNA for the CDR3 is TGTGCCAGCAGCTCACAGGGGGCCCTCTATGGCTACACCTTC. It translates to CASSSQGALYGYTF.

The chain is built from TRBV28 and TRBJ2-5; D gene uncertain. The end of the DNA aligns better with TRBJ2-7, so the J call may be wrong. Germline V CDR1 and CDR2: MDHEN, SYDVKM. This CDR3 has 12 amino acids. In DNA form, the CDR3 reads TGTGCCAGCACCCCTGCGACCCGCGAGCAGTACTTC. Amino acids: CASTPATREQYF.

The gene calls are TRBV7-2 and TRBJ2-1, with TRBD1 identical over 9 bases. Germline V gene sequence: CDR1 SGHTA, CDR2 FQGNSA. The CDR3 has 15 residues. With 4 bases clipped from V and 9 bases from J, the junction kept 10 bases outside the gene matches. In DNA, the CDR3 is TGTGCCAGCAGCTCGAGGGGGGGGACAGGGAGTGAGCAGTTCTTC. Translating it yields CASSSRGGTGSEQFF.

V gene TRBV18 combines with J gene TRBJ2-7, with D perhaps matching TRBD1 (6 bases). Trimming pared 3 bases from V and 2 bases from J, leaving 14 bases between. The CDR3 is made up of 15 amino acids. CDR1 KGHSH and CDR2 LQKENI come from the germline V gene. CDR3 nucleotide sequence: TGTGCCAGCTCACCTATAGCACAGGGCCCCTACGAGCAGTACTTC. Its protein is CASSPIAQGPYEQYF.

A note on this clone: A junction end diverges from the germline sequence, so it may reflect a read error. V and J are TRBV11-2 and TRBJ2-5, with D possibly matching TRBD1 (5 bases). CDR1 and CDR2 from the germline V gene are SGHAT and FQNNGV. This CDR3 contains 14 residues. CDR3 sequence (DNA): TGTGCCTGCAGCCCATATACAGGTCAAGAGACCCAGTACTTC. This sequence encodes CACSPYTGQETQYF.

This clone was counted between two and nine times. This chain uses TRBV30 with TRBJ1-4; TRBD1 aligns across 7 bases. Trimming took 7 bases from V and 5 from J; bases not matched to a gene: 10. The CDR3 runs to 14 residues. CDR1 and CDR2 from the germline V gene are GTSNPN and SVGIG (reference sequence). The DNA of the CDR3 is TGTGCCTCACGCTACAGGGGTCCCAATGAAAAACTGTTTTTT. Encoded protein: CASRYRGPNEKLFF.

The rearrangement joins TRBV9 to TRBJ2-5, with 8 bases aligning to TRBD1. The last part of the DNA fits TRBJ2-7 better; the J call may be wrong. Germline CDR1 is SGDLS and CDR2 is YYNGEE. The CDR3 contains 13 residues. Here the CDR3 DNA reads TGTGCCAGCAGCGCGTATACAGGGGGCGAGCAGTACTTC. The encoded protein is CASSAYTGGEQYF.

V gene TRBV2 combines with J gene TRBJ2-2; no definite D call. This CDR3 is 13 amino acids long. Looked up from germline, CDR1 is SNHLY and CDR2 is FYNNEI. Trimming took off 7 bases at V and 6 bases at J, with 12 bases between the two ends. Written as DNA, the CDR3 is TGTGCCAGCAACCCTGTAGTTGCCGGGGAGCTGTTTTTT. It yields the protein CASNPVVAGELFF.

The rearrangement links TRBV28 to TRBJ1-5; D remains ambiguous. The length of the CDR3 is 12 residues. Germline CDR1 MDHEN, CDR2 SYDVKM. V lost 3 bases to trimming and J lost 9 bases, with 9 bases between them. CDR3 in amino acids: CASSFRDGPQHF. The CDR3 nucleotides are TGTGCCAGCAGTTTTAGGGATGGGCCCCAGCATTTT.

This clone was seen only once. The chain carries TRBV5-1 and TRBJ2-3; 10 nucleotides agree with TRBD1. CDR3 length: 17 residues. Germline V CDR1 and CDR2: SGHRS, YFSETQ. V trimming: 1 base; J trimming: 1 base; junction bases outside the gene matches: 6. The CDR3 loop reads CASSLSPTGGGTDTQYF. The CDR3 nucleotides are TGCGCCAGCAGCTTGTCCCCGACAGGGGGCGGCACAGATACGCAGTATTTT.

The chain is built from TRBV6-6 and TRBJ1-5; D is possibly TRBD1 (6 bases). The CDR3 extends over 13 amino acids. Germline CDR1 is MNHNY and CDR2 is SVGAGI (reference sequence). Between the trimmed V and J ends, which lost 3 bases and 5 bases, there was a span of 8 bases. CDR3 sequence: CASSYGQYQPQHF. For the CDR3, the DNA is TGTGCCAGCAGTTATGGACAGTATCAGCCCCAGCATTTT.

The V and J genes are TRBV19 and TRBJ2-2; D call uncertain. This CDR3 region has 17 residues. Per the germline V gene, CDR1 is LNHDA and CDR2 is SQIVND (reference sequence). V was trimmed by 8 bases and J by 1 base, leaving 20 bases between them. CDR3 amino acids: CASSPLGLSGNTGELFF. The CDR3, as DNA: TGTGCCAGTTCTCCCCTCGGCTTATCGGGGAACACCGGGGAGCTGTTTTTT.